This TCR beta chain was retrieved from a study of T cells expressing NK-cell markers. Study-level information: One of eight sequenced donors was HCMV-seronegative; the other seven were seropositive. General study findings and limits: HCMV specificity of expanded NKG2C+ T cell clones remained unclear. For a handful of donors, these clonotypes were likewise the leading ones in the CD3+CD56-NKG2C+ fraction.

Germline CDR1 is SGHAT and CDR2 is FQDESV (reference sequence). The CDR3 sequence is 19 residues long. In the case of this clonotype: Its antigen remains unidentified.

It was by 5'RACE template switching with UMIs that TCR beta cDNA was made. TCRdb re-called the 5' RACE reads and shows each CDR3 protein once, DNA omitted. This listing includes approximately 150,000 distinct CDR3 sequences. The chain is built from TRBV11-1 and TRBJ2-2; the D gene TCRdb calls, TRBD1, cannot be checked with no DNA. Source material: blood T cells: a sorted CD56 or NKG2C T cell subset, CD4+ or CD8+ T cells, or bulk PBMC T cells (not recorded which). This receptor was obtained from a man younger than 35 in good health. The CDR3: CASWPSPGQGAANTGELFF. The entire variable domain, with the rest obtained from reference TRBV11-1 and TRBJ2-2, is as follows: EAEVAQSPRYKITEKSQAVAFWCDPISGHATLYWYRQILGQGPELLVQFQDESVVDDSQLPKDRFSAERLKGVDSTLKIQPAELGDSAMYLCASWPSPGQGAANTGELFFGEGSRLTVL.